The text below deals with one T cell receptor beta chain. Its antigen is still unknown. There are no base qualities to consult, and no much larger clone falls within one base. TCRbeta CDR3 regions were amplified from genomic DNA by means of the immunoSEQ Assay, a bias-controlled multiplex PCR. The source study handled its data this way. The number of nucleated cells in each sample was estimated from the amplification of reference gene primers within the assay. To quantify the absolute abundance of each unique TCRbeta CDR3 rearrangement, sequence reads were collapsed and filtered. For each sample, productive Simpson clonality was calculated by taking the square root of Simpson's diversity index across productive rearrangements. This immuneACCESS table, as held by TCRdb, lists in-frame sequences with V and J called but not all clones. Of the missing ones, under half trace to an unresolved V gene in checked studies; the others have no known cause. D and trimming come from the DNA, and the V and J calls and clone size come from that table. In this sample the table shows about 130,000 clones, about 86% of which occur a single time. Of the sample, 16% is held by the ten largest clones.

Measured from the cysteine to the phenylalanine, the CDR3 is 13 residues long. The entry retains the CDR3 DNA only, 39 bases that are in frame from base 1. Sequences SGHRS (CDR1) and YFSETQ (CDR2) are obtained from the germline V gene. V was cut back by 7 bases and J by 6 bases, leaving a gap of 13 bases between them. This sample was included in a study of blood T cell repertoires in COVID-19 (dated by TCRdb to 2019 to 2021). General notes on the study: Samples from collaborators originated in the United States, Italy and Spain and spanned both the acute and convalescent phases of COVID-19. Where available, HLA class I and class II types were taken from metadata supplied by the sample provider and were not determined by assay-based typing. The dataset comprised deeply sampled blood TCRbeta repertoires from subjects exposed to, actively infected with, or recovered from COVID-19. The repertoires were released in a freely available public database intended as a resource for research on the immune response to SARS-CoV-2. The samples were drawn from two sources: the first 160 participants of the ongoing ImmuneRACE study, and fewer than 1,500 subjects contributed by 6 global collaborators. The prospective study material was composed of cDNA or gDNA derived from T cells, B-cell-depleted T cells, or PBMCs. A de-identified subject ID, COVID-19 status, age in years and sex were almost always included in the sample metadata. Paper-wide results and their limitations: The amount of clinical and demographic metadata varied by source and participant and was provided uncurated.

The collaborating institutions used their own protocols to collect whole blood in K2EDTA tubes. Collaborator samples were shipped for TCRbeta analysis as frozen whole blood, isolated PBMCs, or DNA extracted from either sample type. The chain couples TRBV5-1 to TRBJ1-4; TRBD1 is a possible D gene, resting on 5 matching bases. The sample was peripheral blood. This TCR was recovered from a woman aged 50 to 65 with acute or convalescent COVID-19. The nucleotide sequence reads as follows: TGCGCCAGCGGCAGGGAAGGGGATGAAAAACTGTTTTTT. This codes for CASGREGDEKLFF.